A single sample is the source of the 6 T cell receptor beta chains below, sequenced in a study of molecular identifiers for immune sequencing clone quantification. A single record per CDR3 protein comes from TCRdb applying MiXCR to the PCR reads. The table shows around 480,000 distinct CDR3 sequences, with 20% to 25% occurring only once. The material sequenced was naive CD8+ T cells from blood, with Jurkat cell RNA spiked in. As to subset: FACS-sorted CD8+CD4-CCR7+CD45RA+ naive T cells. The origin of the receptors is a human donor in good health. Some libraries in this study had Jurkat cell RNA spiked in.

This clonotype was recorded many times. V usage is TRBV7-2 and J usage is TRBJ2-7; 7 nucleotides agree with TRBD1. CDR1 and CDR2 (germline): SGHTA, FQGNSA. The V gene end was trimmed by 5 bases and the J gene end by 2 bases; junction bases not matched to a gene: 6. The CDR3 loop spans 14 amino acids. This CDR3 reads CASSGDRTPYEQYF. The CDR3 DNA reads as TGTGCCAGCAGCGGGGACAGAACACCCTACGAGCAGTACTTC.

The sample holds many counts of this clonotype. This chain uses TRBV6-5 with TRBJ2-3, with 7 bases matching TRBD2. Per the germline V gene, CDR1 is MNHEY and CDR2 is SVGAGI. Trimming at V came to 0 bases and at J to 2 bases, leaving 5 bases not matched to a gene. CDR3 length: 16 amino acids. CDR3 sequence reads: CASSYSAGLFTDTQYF. CDR3 nucleotide sequence: TGTGCCAGCAGTTACTCGGCGGGACTATTCACAGATACGCAGTATTTT.

In this sample, this clonotype turned up many times. The chain is built from TRBV7-6 and TRBJ2-2; D is ambiguous. Trimming took off 8 bases at V and 0 bases at J, with 13 bases between the two ends. CDR3 length: 15 amino acids. Per germline, CDR1 SGHVS and CDR2 FNYEAQ. The CDR3 region is CASGSAYTNTGELFF. Here the CDR3 DNA reads TGTGCCAGCGGGTCCGCCTATACGAACACCGGGGAGCTGTTTTTT.

The sample holds a few counts of this clonotype. This chain connects TRBV20-1 to TRBJ2-1, with TRBD2 matching over 9 bases. Germline-derived CDR1 and CDR2 are DFQATT and SNEGSKA (reference sequence). This CDR3 is 18 amino acids long. V shed 0 bases and J 3 bases; nucleotides not matched to a gene: 12. CDR3 DNA sequence: TGCAGTGCTAGAGATGAGACGGCGGGGACTAGCTTCTACAATGAGCAGTTCTTC. It translates to CSARDETAGTSFYNEQFF.

This clonotype was counted at least ten times. The chain employs TRBV20-1 and TRBJ2-7; D remains unclear. Germline loops: CDR1 DFQATT, CDR2 SNEGSKA (reference sequence). The CDR3 is made up of 14 amino acids. Trimming stripped 0 bases from V and 0 bases from J, with 9 bases between. Written as DNA, the CDR3 is TGCAGTGCTAGAGATCCCACGGTCTCCTACGAGCAGTACTTC. Its translation: CSARDPTVSYEQYF.

About this clonotype itself: Mismatch with germline at one junction end may stem from a read error. V and J are TRBV9 and TRBJ1-1, with TRBD1 identical over 9 bases. The CDR3 has 14 residues. Germline V lookup: CDR1 SGDLS, CDR2 YYNGEE. In nucleotides, the CDR3 is TGTGCCAGTACTGGGGGAACAGGGGGCGCTGAAGCTTCCTTT. This sequence encodes CASTGGTGGAEASF.